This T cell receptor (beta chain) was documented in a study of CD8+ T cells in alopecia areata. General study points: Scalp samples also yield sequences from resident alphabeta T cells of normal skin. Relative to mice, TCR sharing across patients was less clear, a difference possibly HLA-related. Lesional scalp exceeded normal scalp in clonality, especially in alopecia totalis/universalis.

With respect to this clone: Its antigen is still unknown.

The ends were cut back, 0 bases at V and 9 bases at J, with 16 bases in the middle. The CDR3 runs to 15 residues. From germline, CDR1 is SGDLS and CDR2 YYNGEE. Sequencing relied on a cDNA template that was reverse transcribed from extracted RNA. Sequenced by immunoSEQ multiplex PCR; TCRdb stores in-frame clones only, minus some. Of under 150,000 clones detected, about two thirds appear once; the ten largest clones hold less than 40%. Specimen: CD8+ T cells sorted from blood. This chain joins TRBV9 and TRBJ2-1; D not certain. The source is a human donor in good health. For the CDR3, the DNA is TGTGCCAGCAGCGTAGTAAGCGTGGGGTTTGGTGAGCAGTTCTTC. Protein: CASSVVSVGFGEQFF.